The 27 T cell receptor beta chains given below trace back to one sample, sequenced in a study of cytomegalovirus exposure and HLA in healthy donors. The PCR made use of 60 Vbeta and 13 Jbeta primers. This table comes from immunoSEQ multiplex PCR, and its TCRdb copy is limited to in-frame clones, with some not included. The sample lists 100,000 or so clones, 67% occurring once. Source material: PBMCs. The receptor set was obtained from a man aged 30-40 years in good health and CMV-seronegative.

V and J are TRBV6-5 and TRBJ1-1, with 8 bases aligning to TRBD1. V shed 7 bases and J 4 bases; nucleotides not matched to a gene: 8. This CDR3 has 14 residues. From germline, CDR1 is MNHEY and CDR2 SVGAGI. CDR3 loop: CASTSGGGGTEAFF. As DNA, the CDR3 is TGTGCCAGCACCTCAGGGGGCGGTGGCACTGAAGCTTTCTTT.

About this clone: The junction departs from the called germline gene at one end, perhaps through a read error. J is TRBJ1-4 and V is TRBV7-9; D is undetermined. CDR3 length: 14 amino acids. Germline V lookup: CDR1 SEHNR, CDR2 FQNEAQ (reference sequence). The CDR3 nucleotides read TGTTCCAGCAATCCGGGATTGACTAATGAAAAACTGTTTTTT. This encodes CSSNPGLTNEKLFF.

The chain carries TRBV15 and TRBJ1-2, with D uncertain. The CDR3 runs 12 residues. V gave up 4 bases and J gave up 4 bases, with 7 bases separating them. Germline V lookup: CDR1 LNHNV, CDR2 YYDKDF (reference sequence). The DNA for the CDR3 is TGTGCCACCAGCAAGGAGGGCTATGGCTACACCTTC. Amino acids: CATSKEGYGYTF.

There are a few counts of this clone. In DNA, the CDR3 is TGTGCCTGGAGTGTAGACACAGCTGGGGCCAACGTCCTGACTTTC. It is translated as CAWSVDTAGANVLTF. This chain joins TRBV30 and TRBJ2-6; D unclear. The CDR3 length is 15 residues. Trimming took 0 bases from V and 2 from J, leaving 8 bases between them. Per germline, CDR1 GTSNPN and CDR2 SVGIG (reference sequence).

A note on this clone: Other DNA sequences from this sample encode an identical CDR3 as well. This chain connects TRBV27 to TRBJ2-7; 7 bases map to TRBD1. The CDR3 is 13 residues long. The germline gives CDR1 MNHEY, CDR2 SMNVEV (reference sequence). V lost 3 bases to trimming and J lost 4 bases; unmatched junction nucleotides: 3. CDR3 in amino acids: CASSFGRGYEQYF. The CDR3 nucleotides are TGTGCCAGCAGTTTCGGCAGGGGGTACGAGCAGTACTTC.

The V and J genes are TRBV4-1 and TRBJ1-2; 9 nucleotides agree with TRBD1. V trimming: 3 bases; J trimming: 1 base; junction bases outside the gene matches: 15. Germline CDR1 and CDR2: MGHRA and YSYEKL. The CDR3 has 19 amino acids. CDR3 DNA sequence: TGCGCCAGCAGCCAGGGCCTTATGTCCGGGACAGGGCTTAACTATGGCTACACCTTC. It translates to CASSQGLMSGTGLNYGYTF.

J is TRBJ2-1 and V is TRBV18, with D possibly being TRBD2 (6 bases). Deletions cut 3 bases from V and 10 bases from J, with 19 bases between. The CDR3 spans 15 residues. Per germline, CDR1 KGHSH and CDR2 LQKENI. CDR3 sequence: CASSPSTSRVSEQFF. DNA of the CDR3: TGTGCCAGCTCACCCTCCACTAGCCGGGTCTCCGAGCAGTTCTTC.

The rearrangement uses TRBV2 and TRBJ2-2; 11 nucleotides line up with TRBD2. The CDR3 loop spans 16 amino acids. The V segment lost 4 bases and the J segment 6 bases; nucleotides outside the gene matches: 7. CDR1 is SNHLY and CDR2 is FYNNEI in the germline V gene. CDR3 in amino acids: CASSVVIAGGPGELFF. DNA for the CDR3: TGTGCCAGCAGTGTTGTAATAGCGGGAGGGCCCGGGGAGCTGTTTTTT.

On this clone itself: At one end, the junction sequence differs from germline, possibly due to a read error. This chain links TRBV25-1 with TRBJ2-7, with a tentative D call TRBD1 (6 bases). The CDR3 is 14 residues long. Germline loops: CDR1 MGHDK, CDR2 SYGVNS. The CDR3 loop reads CASSQYTTGSEQYF. The DNA of the CDR3 is TGTGCCAGCAGTCAATATACCACAGGGTCCGAGCAGTACTTC.

This clone was found once. The V call is TRBV6-5, the J call TRBJ2-1; 9 bases line up with TRBD2. Trimming removed 4 bases from V and 6 bases from J; junction bases left unmatched: 4. CDR3 size: 14 residues. Germline CDR1 reads MNHEY; CDR2 reads SVGAGI. The CDR3 loop is CASSFQTSGNEQFF. For the CDR3, the DNA is TGTGCCAGCAGTTTCCAGACTAGCGGCAATGAGCAGTTCTTC.

The chain recombines TRBV10-3 with TRBJ2-7, with 8 bases that match TRBD1. The J segment lost 5 bases and the V segment lost 7 bases, leaving 13 bases of the junction unmatched. Germline-derived CDR1 and CDR2 are ENHRY and SYGVKD. CDR3 length: 15 amino acids. The CDR3 DNA reads TGTGCCATCAAAGGGGAGGCGACAGGGGACCACGAGCAGTACTTC. Protein: CAIKGEATGDHEQYF.

This clone was detected a few times. The chain has TRBV18 and TRBJ1-2; no clear D gene. V lost 3 bases and J 2 bases, leaving 13 bases between the germline ends. This CDR3 has 15 residues. Germline CDR1 reads KGHSH; CDR2 reads LQKENI. This CDR3 reads CASSPWQNKNYGYTF. Written as DNA, the CDR3 is TGTGCCAGCTCACCGTGGCAGAACAAGAACTATGGCTACACCTTC.

This chain uses TRBV19 with TRBJ2-7, with 11 bases aligning to TRBD1. Germline V gene data show CDR1 as LNHDA and CDR2 as SQIVND (reference sequence). The CDR3 has 14 residues. V lost 4 bases to trimming and J lost 5 bases; unmatched junction nucleotides: 4. The CDR3 sequence is CASSTGQGVDEQYF. As DNA, the CDR3 is TGTGCCAGTAGTACGGGACAGGGGGTCGACGAGCAGTACTTC.

The sample holds a few counts of this clone. The J gene is TRBJ1-2, the V gene TRBV6-1, with 9 bases lining up with TRBD1. This CDR3 is built from 17 residues. The V gene's germline CDR1 is MNHNS and CDR2 SASEGT. V gave up 0 bases and J gave up 8 bases; unmatched junction bases: 13. The DNA for the CDR3 is TGTGCCAGCAGTGAAGCGCTAGGTATGGGACAGGGAGGCGGCTACACCTTC. It translates to CASSEALGMGQGGGYTF.

J is TRBJ1-1 and V is TRBV19, with TRBD1 matching over 10 bases. CDR1 and CDR2 (germline): LNHDA, SQIVND (reference sequence). The CDR3 consists of 12 residues. The CDR3 DNA reads TGTGCATCGACAGGGGGCCAGACTGAAGCTTTCTTT. Translating gives CASTGGQTEAFF.

The chain is built from TRBV5-1 and TRBJ2-3; 14 nucleotides match TRBD2. This CDR3 region has 17 residues. The V segment lost 0 bases and the J segment 4 bases; nucleotides outside the gene matches: 4. Looked up from germline, CDR1 is SGHRS and CDR2 is YFSETQ. The CDR3: CASSLGTSGRRPDTQYF. The CDR3 DNA reads TGCGCCAGCAGCTTGGGGACTAGCGGGAGGAGACCAGATACGCAGTATTTT.

The chain joins TRBV7-9 to TRBJ2-3, with a possible D match to TRBD1 (5 bases). V was trimmed by 6 bases and J by 4 bases, leaving 5 bases between them. This CDR3 has 11 residues. CDR1 is SEHNR, CDR2 FQNEAQ, per germline (reference sequence). CDR3 protein: CASRGADTQYF. The CDR3 DNA sequence: TGTGCCAGCAGAGGGGCAGATACGCAGTATTTT.

The chain links TRBV5-4 to TRBJ2-3; perhaps TRBD2 as D (6 bases). Trimming cost V 2 bases and J 0 bases, with 7 bases left between them. The CDR3 has 14 amino acids. Germline assignment: CDR1 SGHNT and CDR2 YYREEE (reference sequence). CDR3 amino acids: CASSFGGSTDTQYF. DNA for the CDR3: TGTGCCAGCAGCTTCGGAGGGAGCACAGATACGCAGTATTTT.

This clone came up a few times. V gene TRBV9 combines with J gene TRBJ1-1, with 9 nucleotides matching TRBD1. The CDR3 has 15 residues. Germline values: CDR1 SGDLS, CDR2 YYNGEE. The junction had 10 bases not matched to a gene; V was cut back by 3 bases and J by 7 bases. The CDR3 DNA reads as TGTGCCAGCAGCGGGGGGACAGGGTTGGATGGTGAAGCTTTCTTT. This encodes CASSGGTGLDGEAFF.

CDR3 region: CASSLALGGSEQFF. The CDR3 DNA is TGTGCCAGCAGCTTAGCGTTGGGGGGGAGTGAGCAGTTCTTC. The V and J genes are TRBV7-2 and TRBJ2-1, with TRBD2 matching 7 bases. J lost 9 bases, V lost 0 bases, and 5 bases had no gene match. The CDR3 totals 14 residues. Germline V gene lookup returns CDR1 SGHTA and CDR2 FQGNSA.

This clone was counted a few times. CDR3 sequence reads: CASSIAGGTSSAQHF. The CDR3 DNA sequence: TGTGCCAGTAGTATAGCGGGCGGGACCTCTTCAGCCCAGCATTTT. The chain employs TRBV19 and TRBJ1-5, with D maybe TRBD1 (5 bases). The CDR3 is 15 amino acids. With 1 base removed from V and 11 bases from J, the gap between germline ends came to 18 bases. CDR1 is LNHDA and CDR2 is SQIVND in the germline V gene (reference sequence).

This clone was observed a few times. Relative to the germline gene, one junction end is altered; a read error may explain this. This chain joins TRBV30 and TRBJ1-2, with D possibly TRBD1 on 5 matching bases. The germline V gene has CDR1 GTSNPN and CDR2 SVGIG (reference sequence). The CDR3 spans 12 residues. The CDR3 bases are TGTGCCTGGAGTGTACAGGTTCACGGCTACCCCTTC. The encoded protein is CAWSVQVHGYPF.

This clone has a handful of counts. This chain joins TRBV15 and TRBJ2-7, with D tentatively TRBD1 (5 bases). Germline CDR1 and CDR2: LNHNV and YYDKDF (reference sequence). V shed 9 bases and J shed 5 bases, with 23 bases lying between them. This CDR3 has 15 amino acids. CDR3 protein: CATALLDSRGNEQYF. DNA of the CDR3: TGTGCCACGGCACTACTCGACAGTAGAGGAAACGAGCAGTACTTC. Complete variable domain (other parts from reference TRBV15 and TRBJ2-7): DAMVIQNPRYQVTQFGKPVTLSCSQTLNHNVMYWYQQKSSQAPKLLFHYYDKDFNNEADTPDNFQSRRPNTSFCFLDIRSPGLGDTAMYLCATALLDSRGNEQYFGPGTRLTVT.

CDR3 sequence (DNA): TGCAGCGTGATGGACAGGGAGATTGAAGCTTTCTTT. Protein: CSVMDREIEAFF. The J gene is TRBJ1-1, the V gene TRBV29-1, with TRBD1 matching 8 bases. Germline loops: CDR1 SQVTM, CDR2 ANQGSEA. V dropped 6 bases and J dropped 7; count of bases not matched to a gene: 7. There are 12 residues in the CDR3.

The chain carries TRBV11-2 and TRBJ1-1; TRBD1 matches 9 bases. Germline loops: CDR1 SGHAT, CDR2 FQNNGV. This CDR3 has 15 amino acids. After removal of 5 bases from V and 4 bases from J, the junction contained 8 bases not matched to a gene. DNA for the CDR3: TGTGCCAGCAGCGCTTGGGACAGGGAAGGCACTGAAGCTTTCTTT. It is translated as CASSAWDREGTEAFF.

A few counts support this clone. The chain combines TRBV18 with TRBJ1-2; unclear D gene. This CDR3 is 12 amino acids long. CDR1 is KGHSH, CDR2 LQKENI, per germline. V lost 3 bases to trimming and J lost 8 bases, with 10 bases between them. The DNA of the CDR3 is TGTGCCAGCTCACCCGTATCCGGGGGCTACACCTTC. Amino acids: CASSPVSGGYTF.

V and J are TRBV5-4 and TRBJ2-7, with 8 bases identical to TRBD1. Germline CDR1 reads SGHNT; CDR2 reads YYREEE (reference sequence). The CDR3 length is 14 residues. The ends lost 2 bases at V and 3 bases at J; junction bases unmatched: 4. The CDR3 reads CASSLGTGNYEQYF. CDR3 in DNA: TGTGCCAGCAGCTTAGGGACAGGTAACTACGAGCAGTACTTC.